Shown below are 5 T cell receptor beta chains from a single sample sequenced in a study of tumor-infiltrating lymphocytes in primary liver carcinoma. Germline DNA was also extracted, and blood RNA was taken from unsorted whole blood. TCR beta cDNA was reverse-transcribed from about 550 ng of total RNA. The reaction used a constant-region primer and ProtoScript II reverse transcriptase. Libraries of TCR beta came from three nested multiplex PCR rounds with slightly modified ARM-PCR. Running around 10 cycles apiece, the first two PCR rounds relied on TRBV1-TRBV30 forward primers together with a C-beta reverse primer. TCRdb called the multiplex PCR reads again in MiXCR, with one record for every CDR3 protein. Of 310,000 or so distinct CDR3 sequences in the sample, approximately 58% were seen once. Sequenced: peripheral blood. These receptors came from a woman in her 30s with primary liver carcinoma and hepatitis B virus infection.

As to this clonotype: This may come from a read error, since a much larger clone is one base off. The chain links TRBV7-8 to TRBJ2-1; unclear D gene. Germline CDR1 is SGHVS and CDR2 is FQNEAQ. Trimming pared 7 bases from V and 9 bases from J, leaving 16 bases between. The CDR3 has 13 amino acids. CDR3 DNA: TGTGCCAGCAACCATGGGAAGGCCAGTGAGCAGTTCTTC. It specifies CASNHGKASEQFF.

On this clonotype itself: The CDR3 end shows no conserved phenylalanine or tryptophan, and so a read error is likely. The genes are TRBV4-2 and TRBJ2-7, with 8 bases identical to TRBD1. The CDR3 has 15 amino acids. V gave up 0 bases and J gave up 9 bases; unmatched junction bases: 10. The V gene's germline CDR1 is LGHNA and CDR2 YNFKEQ. CDR3 loop: CASSQDRQGADLQYS. The CDR3 nucleotides read TGTGCCAGCAGCCAAGATCGTCAGGGGGCTGATTTGCAGTACTCC.

Concerning this clonotype: The germline gene is not matched at one end of the junction; a read error may be the cause. The V and J genes are TRBV13 and TRBJ2-7; D unclear. Germline V gene data show CDR1 as PRHDT and CDR2 as FYEKMQ (reference sequence). CDR3 length equals 13 residues. The chain's CDR3 is CASSFLNAYEHYF. The CDR3 coding sequence is TGTGCCTCCTCGTTTTTAAATGCCTACGAGCATTACTTC.

V usage is TRBV12-3 or TRBV12-4 and J usage is TRBJ2-7; D tentatively fits TRBD1 or TRBD2 (5 bases each). This CDR3 is built from 14 residues. Trimming pared 7 bases from V and 0 bases from J, leaving 13 bases between. The CDR3 loop reads CASTKGDGSYEQYF. The CDR3 coding sequence is TGTGCCAGCACCAAAGGGGACGGCTCCTACGAGCAGTACTTC.

This clonotype was detected only once. At one end, the junction sequence differs from germline, possibly due to a read error. The chain joins TRBV10-1 to TRBJ2-5; perhaps TRBD2 as D (6 bases). Germline CDR1 is WNHNN and CDR2 is SYGVQD (reference sequence). This CDR3 has 15 residues. The CDR3 reads CASSEGTASKETQYF. CDR3 bases: TGCGCCAGCAGTGAGGGGACTGCCTCGAAAGAGACACAGTACTTC.